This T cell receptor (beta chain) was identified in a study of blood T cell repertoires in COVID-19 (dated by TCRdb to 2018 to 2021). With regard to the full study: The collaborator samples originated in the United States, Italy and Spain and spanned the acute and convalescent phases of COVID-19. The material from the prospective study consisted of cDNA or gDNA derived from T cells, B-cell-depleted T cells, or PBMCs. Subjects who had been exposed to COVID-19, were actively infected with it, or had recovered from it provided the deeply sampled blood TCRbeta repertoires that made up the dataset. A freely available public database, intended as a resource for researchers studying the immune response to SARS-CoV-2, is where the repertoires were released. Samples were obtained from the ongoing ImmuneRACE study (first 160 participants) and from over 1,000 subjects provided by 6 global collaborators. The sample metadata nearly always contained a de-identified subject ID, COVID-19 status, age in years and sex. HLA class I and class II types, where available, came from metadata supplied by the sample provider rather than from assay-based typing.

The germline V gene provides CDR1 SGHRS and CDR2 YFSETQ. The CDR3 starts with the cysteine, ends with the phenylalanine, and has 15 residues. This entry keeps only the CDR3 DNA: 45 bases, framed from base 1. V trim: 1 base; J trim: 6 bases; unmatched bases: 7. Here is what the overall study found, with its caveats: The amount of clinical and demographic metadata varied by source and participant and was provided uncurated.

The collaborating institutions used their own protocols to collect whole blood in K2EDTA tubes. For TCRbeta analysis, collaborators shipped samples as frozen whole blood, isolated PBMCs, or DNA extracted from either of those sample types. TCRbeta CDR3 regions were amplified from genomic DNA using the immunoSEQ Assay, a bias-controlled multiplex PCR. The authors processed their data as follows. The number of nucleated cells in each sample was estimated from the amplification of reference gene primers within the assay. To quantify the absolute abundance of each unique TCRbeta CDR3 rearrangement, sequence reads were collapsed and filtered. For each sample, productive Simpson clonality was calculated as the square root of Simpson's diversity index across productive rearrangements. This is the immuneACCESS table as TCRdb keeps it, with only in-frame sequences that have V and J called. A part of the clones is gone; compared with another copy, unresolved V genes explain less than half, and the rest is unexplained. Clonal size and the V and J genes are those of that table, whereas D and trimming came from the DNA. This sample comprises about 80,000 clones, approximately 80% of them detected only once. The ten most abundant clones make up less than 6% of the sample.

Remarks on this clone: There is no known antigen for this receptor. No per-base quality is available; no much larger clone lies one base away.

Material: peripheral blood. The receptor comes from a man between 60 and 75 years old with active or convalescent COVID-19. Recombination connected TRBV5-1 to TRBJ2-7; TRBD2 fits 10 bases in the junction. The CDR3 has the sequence CASSLSPSGGSEQYF. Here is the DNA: TGCGCCAGCAGCTTGTCGCCTAGCGGGGGATCCGAGCAGTACTTC.